Each of the 30 T cell receptor beta chains below was sequenced from the same sample in a study of T-cell memory formation after mild COVID-19. Via MiXCR, TCRdb re-called the 5' RACE reads, giving one row per CDR3 protein. Of 200,000 to 250,000 distinct CDR3 sequences listed, 9.5% to 10% are singletons. Sequencing input: PBMCs or a T cell subset sorted from them (not recorded which). These receptor sequences come from a man younger than 35 who had mild COVID-19 (a few samples of this study predate the infection). Cell type and time point are not known.

The V call is TRBV9, the J call TRBJ2-5; 10 nucleotides match TRBD2. The germline gives CDR1 SGDLS, CDR2 YYNGEE. J gave up 5 bases and V 4 bases, and 8 bases lay outside the gene matches. The CDR3 runs 15 residues. CDR3 region: CASSTAGGPGETQYF. The DNA of the CDR3 is TGTGCCAGCAGCACAGCGGGGGGGCCAGGGGAGACCCAGTACTTC.

The chain links TRBV7-2 to TRBJ2-1; 7 bases align to TRBD2. The trim removed 6 bases at V and 13 bases at J, leaving 6 bases unmatched. Germline CDR1 reads SGHTA; CDR2 reads FQGNSA. CDR3 size: 11 residues. Here the CDR3 reads CASRGAGIQFF. For the CDR3, the DNA is TGTGCCAGCAGAGGAGCGGGAATACAGTTCTTC.

V usage is TRBV7-9 and J usage is TRBJ2-1, with 13 bases matching TRBD2. Germline-derived CDR1 and CDR2 are SEHNR and FQNEAQ (reference sequence). Trimming at V came to 10 bases and at J to 7 bases, leaving 16 bases not matched to a gene. The CDR3 is 17 amino acids. The DNA for the CDR3 is TGTGCCACCGAACCCGGGGCCACTAGCGGGGGGGCGAATGAGCAGTTCTTC. This translates into CATEPGATSGGANEQFF.

At least ten counts were recorded for this clonotype. The V and J genes are TRBV5-1 and TRBJ2-3, with 8 bases fitting TRBD1. The CDR3 has 17 amino acids. V was pared by 4 bases and J by 1 base, with 11 bases of the junction left unmatched. The germline gives CDR1 SGHRS, CDR2 YFSETQ. CDR3 protein: CASSRLLSGQGTDTQYF. The CDR3 DNA reads as TGCGCCAGCAGCCGACTTCTTTCGGGACAGGGCACAGATACGCAGTATTTT.

This clonotype was detected a few times. V and J are TRBV7-9 and TRBJ2-2; D may be TRBD1 (6 bases). V dropped 5 bases and J dropped 7 bases, with 20 bases sitting between them. The CDR3 sequence is 16 residues long. The germline V gene has CDR1 SEHNR and CDR2 FQNEAQ (reference sequence). CDR3 residues: CASSPPFTGSVGELFF. CDR3 sequence (DNA): TGTGCCAGCAGCCCACCCTTCACAGGGAGTGTCGGGGAGCTGTTTTTT. Based on the CDR3 plus reference TRBV7-9 and TRBJ2-2, the full variable domain is DTGVSQNPRHKITKRGQNVTFRCDPISEHNRLYWYRQTLGQGPEFLTYFQNEAQLEKSRLLSDRFSAERPKGSFSTLEIQRTEQGDSAMYLCASSPPFTGSVGELFFGEGSRLTVL.

The chain has TRBV5-6 and TRBJ1-2; 12 bases fit TRBD1. The length of the CDR3 is 16 residues. V lost 0 bases and J lost 7; bases outside the gene matches: 7. The germline CDR1 and CDR2 sequences are SGHDT and YYEEEE. CDR3 bases: TGTGCCAGCAGCTTGGCCTCCGGGACAGGGGGCAGTGGCTACACCTTC. Translated: CASSLASGTGGSGYTF.

The table lists this clonotype with a few counts. The chain is built from TRBV7-2 and TRBJ2-3; 8 nucleotides agree with TRBD2. Trimming removed 2 bases from V and 3 bases from J; junction bases left unmatched: 13. Germline CDR1 reads SGHTA; CDR2 reads FQGNSA. The CDR3 extends over 18 amino acids. CDR3 nucleotides: TGTGCCAGCAGCTTATACGGCGGGGGGTTCGGGCGGACAGATACGCAGTATTTT. Protein: CASSLYGGGFGRTDTQYF. The whole variable domain, filled in from reference TRBV7-2 and TRBJ2-3, reads GAGVSQSPSNKVTEKGKDVELRCDPISGHTALYWYRQSLGQGLEFLIYFQGNSAPDKSGLPSDRFSAERTGGSVSTLTIQRTQQEDSAVYLCASSLYGGGFGRTDTQYFGPGTRLTVL.

The chain recombines TRBV12-3 or TRBV12-4 with TRBJ2-5; TRBD1 aligns across 7 bases. The CDR3 runs 14 residues. V shed 5 bases and J 5 bases; nucleotides not matched to a gene: 8. The CDR3 sequence is CASSLSDRRETQYF. The CDR3 DNA is TGTGCCAGCAGTCTCTCGGACAGGAGGGAGACCCAGTACTTC.

The V gene is TRBV14, the J gene TRBJ2-5, with D tentatively TRBD2 (5 bases). The CDR3 has 14 amino acids. Germline CDR1 SGHDN, CDR2 FVKESK. V was shortened by 4 bases and J by 3 bases, with 12 bases between the two germline ends. Here the CDR3 reads CASSRYKREETQYF. The CDR3, as DNA: TGTGCCAGCAGCCGGTATAAGAGGGAAGAGACCCAGTACTTC.

This sequence joins TRBV2 and TRBJ2-5; D remains ambiguous. Germline values: CDR1 SNHLY, CDR2 FYNNEI. The CDR3 length is 12 residues. The ends were cut back, 7 bases at V and 5 bases at J, with 11 bases in the middle. The CDR3 DNA follows: TGTGCCAGCAAAGGGTGGCGGGAGACCCAGTACTTC. This encodes CASKGWRETQYF.

The genes are TRBV28 and TRBJ2-1; a possible D gene is TRBD1 (8 bases). V dropped 4 bases and J dropped 7 bases, with 32 bases sitting between them. CDR1 MDHEN and CDR2 SYDVKM come from the germline V gene. This CDR3 spans 20 amino acids. For the CDR3, the DNA is TGTGCCAGCAGTTCCCGAGCCGGGACAGGCAGGCAGGGAGGGTCAAATGAGCAGTTCTTC. Translating gives CASSSRAGTGRQGGSNEQFF.

V gene TRBV6-5 combines with J gene TRBJ2-3; 8 bases are a match to TRBD1. The V and J ends lost 7 bases and 5 bases, in that order; junction bases with no gene match: 5. This CDR3 contains 13 residues. Germline CDR1 MNHEY, CDR2 SVGAGI. Here the CDR3 DNA reads TGTGCCAGCAATCAGGGGGCGAAAGATACGCAGTATTTT. Its protein product is CASNQGAKDTQYF.

There are many counts of this clonotype. The CDR3 DNA reads TGCAGTGCTCCTGCCGTCCTAGGGCAGAACACTGAAGCTTTCTTT. Translation: CSAPAVLGQNTEAFF. The chain uses TRBV20-1 and TRBJ1-1; no definite D call. CDR3 length: 15 residues. V lost 5 bases and J lost 1, with 17 bases in between. Germline V lookup: CDR1 DFQATT, CDR2 SNEGSKA (reference sequence).

This clonotype turned up a few times. The chain couples TRBV12-3 or TRBV12-4 to TRBJ2-1; D ambiguous. Trimming stripped 3 bases from V and 5 bases from J, with 5 bases between. The CDR3 loop spans 12 amino acids. CDR3 bases: TGTGCCAGCAGTTTTCGTGACAATGAGCAGTTCTTC. Its translation: CASSFRDNEQFF.

This chain uses TRBV5-1 with TRBJ2-5; D gene ambiguous. This CDR3 region has 14 residues. CDR1 SGHRS and CDR2 YFSETQ come from the germline V gene. The germline V and J ends were trimmed by 2 bases and 2 bases, with 10 bases remaining between them. CDR3 nucleotide sequence: TGCGCCAGCAGCTTTGCACCCGAACAAGAGACCCAGTACTTC. Encoded protein: CASSFAPEQETQYF.

This clonotype was counted ten times or more. V gene TRBV4-2 combines with J gene TRBJ1-6; D not resolved. The CDR3 contains 16 residues. Trimming shortened V by 0 bases and J by 0 bases, and 6 bases separated the two germline ends. Per germline, CDR1 LGHNA and CDR2 YNFKEQ. In nucleotides, the CDR3 is TGTGCCAGCAGCCAAGACATGGGCTCCTATAATTCACCCCTCCACTTT. Encoded protein: CASSQDMGSYNSPLHF.

This clonotype was counted only a few times. The rearrangement joins TRBV10-2 to TRBJ1-5; a possible D gene is TRBD1 (6 bases). Germline V gene sequence: CDR1 WSHSY, CDR2 SAAADI. The CDR3 consists of 12 residues. V was shortened by 6 bases and J by 8 bases, with 11 bases between the two germline ends. The CDR3 DNA reads as TGCGCCAGCAGCGGGGGGCGGAAGCCCCAGCATTTT. Amino acids: CASSGGRKPQHF.

This clonotype was detected only a few times. This chain joins TRBV2 and TRBJ2-7; D is ambiguous. Looked up from germline, CDR1 is SNHLY and CDR2 is FYNNEI. V was pared by 0 bases and J by 4 bases, with 4 bases between. This CDR3 contains 12 residues. The CDR3 bases are TGTGCCAGCAGTGAAGCCCTATACGAGCAGTACTTC. Residues: CASSEALYEQYF.

This clonotype was counted only a few times. The chain links TRBV4-1 to TRBJ1-1, with a possible D match to TRBD1 (5 bases). Deletions cut 3 bases from V and 4 bases from J, with 18 bases between. The V gene's germline CDR1 is MGHRA and CDR2 YSYEKL. This CDR3 comprises 16 residues. The CDR3 protein is CASSHANLRVSTEAFF. The CDR3, as DNA: TGCGCCAGCAGCCATGCCAACCTCAGGGTGAGCACTGAAGCTTTCTTT.

Notes on this clonotype: This may stem from a read error, because a much larger clone lies one nucleotide away. The CDR3 bases are TGTGCCAGCAGCGTTAGTAATGAGCAGTTCTTC. Translating it yields CASSVSNEQFF. The chain carries TRBV5-5 and TRBJ2-1; D not certain. Per the germline V gene, CDR1 is SGHKS and CDR2 is YYEKEE (reference sequence). Trimming took 4 bases from V and 7 from J, leaving 6 bases between them. This CDR3 is 11 amino acids long.

The V and J genes are TRBV6-2 or TRBV6-3 and TRBJ2-1; TRBD2 might be the D (6 bases). Germline V lookup: CDR1 MNHEY, CDR2 SVGEGT. V lost 5 bases to trimming and J lost 7 bases, with 9 bases between them. The CDR3 is 12 residues long. In nucleotides, the CDR3 is TGTGCCAGCAGTGTACGGGGGAATGAGCAGTTCTTC. Amino acid sequence: CASSVRGNEQFF.

This chain joins TRBV6-6 and TRBJ1-2; 9 bases are a match to TRBD1. Germline V gives CDR1 MNHNY, CDR2 SVGAGI (reference sequence). The CDR3 is 15 residues long. V gave up 4 bases and J gave up 7 bases; unmatched junction bases: 10. CDR3 residues: CASSSDRGKSSGYTF. The CDR3 region has the DNA TGTGCCAGCAGTTCCGACAGGGGGAAATCGAGTGGCTACACCTTC.

The chain joins TRBV7-2 to TRBJ1-2; no clear D gene. The V gene lost 1 base and the J gene lost 8 bases, with 8 bases spanning the gap. The length of the CDR3 is 12 residues. Germline V gene sequence: CDR1 SGHTA, CDR2 FQGNSA. Here the CDR3 DNA reads TGTGCCAGCAGCTTAGAATTCGGGGGCTACACCTTC. As protein: CASSLEFGGYTF.

This clonotype was counted only a few times. This sequence joins TRBV20-1 and TRBJ2-3, with 10 nucleotides matching TRBD1. The J segment lost 2 bases and the V segment lost 2 bases, leaving 7 bases of the junction unmatched. This CDR3 contains 16 residues. Germline V lookup: CDR1 DFQATT, CDR2 SNEGSKA (reference sequence). Here the CDR3 reads CSARPRDRGITDTQYF. Here the CDR3 DNA reads TGCAGTGCTAGACCGCGGGACAGGGGAATCACAGATACGCAGTATTTT.

This clonotype has at least ten counts. The chain carries TRBV3-1 and TRBJ1-2; a possible D gene is TRBD1 (5 bases). The CDR3 spans 17 residues. In germline, CDR1 is LGHDT, CDR2 YNNKEL (reference sequence). Trimming took off 2 bases at V and 4 bases at J, with 20 bases between the two ends. CDR3 residues: CASSQFIGHLGGYGYTF. Here the CDR3 DNA reads TGTGCCAGCAGCCAATTTATAGGGCACCTGGGGGGCTATGGCTACACCTTC.

This clonotype was seen a few times. The chain uses TRBV18 and TRBJ1-2; 7 bases are a match to TRBD1. CDR3 size: 15 residues. After removal of 7 bases from V and 6 bases from J, the junction contained 14 bases not matched to a gene. The germline V gene has CDR1 KGHSH and CDR2 LQKENI. The CDR3 sequence is CASFPATGATNGYTF. Written as DNA, the CDR3 is TGTGCCAGCTTTCCGGCCACAGGGGCGACAAATGGCTACACCTTC.

The chain combines TRBV20-1 with TRBJ2-1; 8 bases fit TRBD2. Germline lookup yields CDR1 DFQATT and CDR2 SNEGSKA (reference sequence). The CDR3 consists of 14 residues. The J segment lost 4 bases and the V segment lost 3 bases, leaving 5 bases of the junction unmatched. This CDR3 reads CSASIAGPYNEQFF. The DNA of the CDR3 is TGCAGTGCTAGTATAGCGGGGCCGTACAATGAGCAGTTCTTC.

V and J are TRBV2 and TRBJ2-5; 13 bases map to TRBD2. V lost 7 bases to trimming and J lost 4 bases; unmatched junction nucleotides: 6. In germline, CDR1 is SNHLY, CDR2 FYNNEI. This CDR3 contains 15 residues. This CDR3 is CASKPLAGGRETQYF. The CDR3 DNA reads TGTGCCAGCAAACCACTAGCGGGGGGGCGAGAGACCCAGTACTTC.

There are a few counts of this clonotype. The chain combines TRBV2 with TRBJ2-2, with TRBD1 matching over 7 bases. This CDR3 comprises 13 residues. V lost 6 bases and J lost 5; bases outside the gene matches: 3. Germline V CDR1 and CDR2: SNHLY, FYNNEI. The CDR3 DNA is TGTGCCAGCAGGTCACAGGGGACCGGGGAGCTGTTTTTT. Translated: CASRSQGTGELFF.

V usage is TRBV18 and J usage is TRBJ2-1, with D perhaps matching TRBD1 or TRBD2 (5 bases each). The V end was cut by 2 bases, the J end by 4 bases, with 12 bases between. The germline gives CDR1 KGHSH, CDR2 LQKENI. The CDR3 runs 15 residues. CDR3 sequence reads: CASSPVGDPYNEQFF. For the CDR3, the DNA is TGTGCCAGCTCACCAGTTGGGGACCCGTACAATGAGCAGTTCTTC.